The text below deals with one TCR beta chain. The sample comes from a study of blood T cell repertoires in COVID-19. The CDR3 runs 15 residues. V lost 0 bases and J lost 9, with 15 bases in between. Germline values: CDR1 SGHAT, CDR2 FQNNGV. TCRdb's copy holds only in-frame clones and misses some; the assay was immunoSEQ multiplex PCR. The table records about 85,000 clones, approximately 89% of them present only once. Material: peripheral blood. The chain links TRBV11-2 to TRBJ2-1, with D maybe TRBD2 (6 bases). This sequence was found in a man in his fifties with acute or convalescent COVID-19. The CDR3 sequence is CASSLDGGASAEQFF. In nucleotides, the CDR3 is TGTGCCAGCAGCTTAGATGGCGGGGCCTCGGCTGAGCAGTTCTTC.